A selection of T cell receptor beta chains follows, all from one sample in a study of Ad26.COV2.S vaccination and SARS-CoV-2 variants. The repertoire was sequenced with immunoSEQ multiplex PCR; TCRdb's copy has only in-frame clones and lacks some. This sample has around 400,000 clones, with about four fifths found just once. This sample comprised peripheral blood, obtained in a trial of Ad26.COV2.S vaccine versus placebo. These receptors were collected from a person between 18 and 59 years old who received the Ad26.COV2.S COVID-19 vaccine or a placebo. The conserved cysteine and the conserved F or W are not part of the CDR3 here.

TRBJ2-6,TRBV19,ASSLRGVNSGANVLT
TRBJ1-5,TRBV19,ASSPSYGTGNQPQH
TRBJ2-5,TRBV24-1,ATSDPGTGKETQY
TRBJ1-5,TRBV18,ASSPGGNQPQH
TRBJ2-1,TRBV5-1,ASSSSSSGSYNEQF
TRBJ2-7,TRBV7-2,ASSLEHIVVSYEQY
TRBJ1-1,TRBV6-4,ASSVDGGNTEAF
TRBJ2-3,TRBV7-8,ASSPLGASGDTDTQY
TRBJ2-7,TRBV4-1,ASSSNYEQY
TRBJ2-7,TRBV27,ASSPGLAYEQY
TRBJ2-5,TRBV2,ASRPRETQY
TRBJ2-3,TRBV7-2,ASSRSPSGGGTDTQY
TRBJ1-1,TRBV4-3,ASSQDPLSDYTEAF
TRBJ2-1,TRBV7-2,ASSFAQGAQANEQF
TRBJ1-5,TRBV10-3,AISESTGQLDQPQH
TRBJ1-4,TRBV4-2,ASSQGTGREKLF
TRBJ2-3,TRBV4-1,ASSFTLLAGGGRDTQY
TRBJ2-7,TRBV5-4,ASSLLADPYEQY
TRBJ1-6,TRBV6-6,ASSYGGPNSPLH
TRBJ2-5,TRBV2,ASSDNRVETQY
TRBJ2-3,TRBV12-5,ASGLVSDGRVHTDTQY
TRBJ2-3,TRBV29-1,SVLGGGITYTQY